The T cell receptor (beta chain) described here comes from a study of human T cells and chemical hapten exposure. Across the whole study: How much TCR each sample yielded varied, mostly because pooled library volumes differed slightly.

Documented time point: healthy volunteer bleed at 6 weeks. Extraction of total RNA was performed on unfractionated whole blood. Authors' data handling: Samples had a median of 95,638 TCRs, ranging about 20,000 to 750,000. TCRdb re-called the RACE reads through MiXCR, storing one row per CDR3 protein. The V and J calls were determined by TCRdb, not by the authors. The sample holds under 45,000 distinct CDR3 sequences, approximately 5.5% seen once. This clonotype occurred many times. What it binds is not known. Points from the study as a whole: Following DPC sensitization, TCRs present above 1 in 1000 frequency showed no change.

Sample: whole blood. The clonotype was recovered from a human donor in good health. Some clones in this sample may be carry-over from other donors' samples.

CDR3 region: CASSAQGAYSPLHF. The CDR3 nucleotides are TGTGCCAGCAGTGCACAGGGGGCTTATTCACCCCTCCACTTT. The chain joins TRBV2 to TRBJ1-6; 9 bases fit TRBD1. V lost 4 bases and J lost 8; bases outside the gene matches: 3. In germline, CDR1 is SNHLY, CDR2 FYNNEI. The CDR3 consists of 14 residues.